This TCR beta chain stems from a study of identical twins. Germline V CDR1 and CDR2: MDHEN, SYDVKM. This CDR3 region has 16 residues. Trimming left V 5 bases short and J 4 bases short, with 20 bases between. Of note for this clonotype: Antigen unknown.

MiXCR, run by TCRdb on the 5' RACE reads, gives a single entry per CDR3 protein. The sample yields fewer than 550,000 distinct CDR3 sequences, roughly an eighth seen once. Study-wide results and caveats: Invariant MAIT and iNKT cells are populations that could partly confound zero-insertion analyses.

The same data also contributed to another study, on yellow fever vaccine responses in identical twins.

The clonotype originates from a woman in her late teens or twenties in good health. This chain joins TRBV28 and TRBJ1-1; maybe TRBD1 (6 bases). Input material: CD4+ T cells sorted from blood. CDR3 sequence (DNA): TGTGCCAGCAGTACCCTGACAGGTCCCCCGAGCACTGAAGCTTTCTTT. Protein sequence: CASSTLTGPPSTEAFF.